This is a list of T cell receptor beta chains from one sample in a study of blood T cell repertoires in COVID-19. Assay: immunoSEQ multiplex PCR; the TCRdb copy retains only in-frame clones and omits some. The sample yields 70,000 to 95,000 clones, 80% to 90% seen once. The specimen was peripheral blood. The receptors shown here come from a man between 45 and 60 years old with COVID-19, enrolled during active disease. Each CDR3 is given with its conserved first and last residue. Each record gives: CDR3 protein, CDR3 DNA, clone size, D gene, V gene, J gene. The D gene is left open where the match is weak. Where a row states a size, it is once, few, many or the class of an expanded clone; other rows omit it.

CDR3 protein: CASTIRGGTTDTQYF; CDR3 DNA: TGTGCCAGCACTATCCGCGGGGGAACCACAGATACGCAGTATTTT; clone size: .; D gene: TRBD2; V gene: TRBV2; J gene: TRBJ2-3
CDR3 protein: CASSAQGAMNTEAFF; CDR3 DNA: TGTGCCAGCAGCGCACAGGGGGCCATGAACACTGAAGCTTTCTTT; clone size: .; D gene: TRBD1; V gene: TRBV7-2; J gene: TRBJ1-1
CDR3 protein: CASSIGDSGGIDTQYF; CDR3 DNA: TGCGCCAGCAGTATTGGGGATAGCGGGGGGATAGATACGCAGTATTTT; clone size: .; D gene: TRBD2; V gene: TRBV5-1; J gene: TRBJ2-3
CDR3 protein: CASSGKAGGLYEQYF; CDR3 DNA: TGTGCCAGCAGTGGTAAGGCAGGGGGACTTTACGAGCAGTACTTC; clone size: .; D gene: .; V gene: TRBV2; J gene: TRBJ2-7
CDR3 protein: CASSNRPGVTEAFF; CDR3 DNA: TGTGCCAGCAGCAACCGCCCAGGGGTTACTGAAGCTTTCTTT; clone size: once; D gene: .; V gene: TRBV3-1/TRBV3-2; J gene: TRBJ1-1
CDR3 protein: CASSSGLAGGLGDTQYF; CDR3 DNA: TGTGCCAGCAGCTCAGGACTAGCGGGGGGGCTTGGAGATACGCAGTATTTT; clone size: .; D gene: TRBD2; V gene: TRBV5-5; J gene: TRBJ2-3
CDR3 protein: CASSPRDTSYNSPLHF; CDR3 DNA: TGTGCCAGCAGTCCCCGGGACACCTCCTATAATTCACCCCTCCACTTT; clone size: .; D gene: .; V gene: TRBV6-2/TRBV6-3; J gene: TRBJ1-6
CDR3 protein: CASSLELASGGTGELFF; CDR3 DNA: TGCGCCAGCAGCTTGGAGTTGGCTAGCGGGGGAACTGGGGAGCTGTTTTTT; clone size: .; D gene: TRBD2; V gene: TRBV5-1; J gene: TRBJ2-2
CDR3 protein: CASSFVVAGEDTQYF; CDR3 DNA: TGTGCCAGCAGCTTTGTGGTAGCGGGGGAAGATACGCAGTATTTT; clone size: .; D gene: TRBD2; V gene: TRBV7-9; J gene: TRBJ2-3
CDR3 protein: CASSLTTLYEQYF; CDR3 DNA: TGTGCCAGCAGCTTAACAACCCTCTACGAGCAGTACTTC; clone size: once; D gene: .; V gene: TRBV7-9; J gene: TRBJ2-7
CDR3 protein: CASSLGQGPNYGYTF; CDR3 DNA: TGTGCCAGCAGCTTAGGACAGGGACCCAACTATGGCTACACCTTC; clone size: once; D gene: TRBD1; V gene: TRBV7-6; J gene: TRBJ1-2
CDR3 protein: CASSLDRGGSPLHF; CDR3 DNA: TGTGCCAGCAGCCTGGACAGGGGAGGGTCACCCCTCCACTTT; clone size: .; D gene: TRBD1; V gene: TRBV9; J gene: TRBJ1-6
CDR3 protein: CASSLAGEAGELFF; CDR3 DNA: TGTGCCAGCAGCTTGGCAGGGGAAGCCGGGGAGCTGTTTTTT; clone size: .; D gene: .; V gene: TRBV7-3; J gene: TRBJ2-2
CDR3 protein: CASSPGQVYMNTEAFF; CDR3 DNA: TGTGCCAGCTCACCGGGACAGGTTTATATGAACACTGAAGCTTTCTTT; clone size: .; D gene: TRBD1; V gene: TRBV18; J gene: TRBJ1-1
CDR3 protein: CASRYTGNSPLHF; CDR3 DNA: TGTGCCAGCAGATATACAGGAAATTCACCCCTCCACTTT; clone size: .; D gene: .; V gene: TRBV7-8; J gene: TRBJ1-6
CDR3 protein: CASSYSQGSSEAFF; CDR3 DNA: TGTGCCAGCAGTTACTCGCAGGGATCATCTGAAGCTTTCTTT; clone size: .; D gene: .; V gene: TRBV6-2/TRBV6-3; J gene: TRBJ1-1
CDR3 protein: CAISGVVLAGGITDTQYF; CDR3 DNA: TGTGCCATCAGCGGAGTGGTTCTAGCGGGGGGAATCACAGATACGCAGTATTTT; clone size: .; D gene: TRBD2; V gene: TRBV10-3; J gene: TRBJ2-3
CDR3 protein: CAISVGQADSNQPQHF; CDR3 DNA: TGTGCCATCAGTGTGGGGCAGGCGGACAGCAATCAGCCCCAGCATTTT; clone size: .; D gene: .; V gene: TRBV10-3; J gene: TRBJ1-5
CDR3 protein: CASTEESHWGRDQPQHF; CDR3 DNA: TGTGCCAGCACTGAAGAGAGTCACTGGGGCCGGGATCAGCCCCAGCATTTT; clone size: .; D gene: .; V gene: TRBV6-1; J gene: TRBJ1-5
CDR3 protein: CASSSGGLQYF; CDR3 DNA: TGTGCCAGCAGTTCGGGGGGACTACAGTACTTC; clone size: .; D gene: TRBD2; V gene: TRBV12-3/TRBV12-4; J gene: TRBJ2-5
CDR3 protein: CAWSVMGRLDQPQHF; CDR3 DNA: TGTGCCTGGAGTGTCATGGGCAGGCTTGATCAGCCCCAGCATTTT; clone size: .; D gene: .; V gene: TRBV30; J gene: TRBJ1-5
CDR3 protein: CAIRNEEGPGTGELFF; CDR3 DNA: TGTGCCATCAGGAACGAGGAGGGGCCGGGGACCGGGGAGCTGTTTTTT; clone size: .; D gene: .; V gene: TRBV10-3; J gene: TRBJ2-2
CDR3 protein: CASSLRGSGANVLTF; CDR3 DNA: TGCGCCAGCAGCTTGAGGGGCTCTGGGGCCAACGTCCTGACTTTC; clone size: .; D gene: .; V gene: TRBV5-1; J gene: TRBJ2-6
CDR3 protein: CASSEARLAGGLNEQYF; CDR3 DNA: TGTGCCAGCAGTGAAGCGAGACTAGCGGGGGGGCTCAACGAGCAGTACTTC; clone size: .; D gene: TRBD2; V gene: TRBV2; J gene: TRBJ2-7
CDR3 protein: CASSLSGANVLTF; CDR3 DNA: TGTGCCAGCAGCCTCTCTGGGGCCAACGTCCTGACTTTC; clone size: .; D gene: .; V gene: TRBV11-2; J gene: TRBJ2-6
CDR3 protein: CASSNNRGLLEQYF; CDR3 DNA: TGTGCCAGCAGTAACAACAGGGGGCTCTTGGAGCAGTACTTC; clone size: .; D gene: TRBD1; V gene: TRBV28; J gene: TRBJ2-7
CDR3 protein: CASSPVRTPYYNSPLHF; CDR3 DNA: TGTGCCAGCAGCCCGGTAAGGACACCTTATTATAATTCACCCCTCCACTTT; clone size: .; D gene: .; V gene: TRBV3-1/TRBV3-2; J gene: TRBJ1-6
CDR3 protein: CSASFGGYTF; CDR3 DNA: TGCAGTGCTTCGTTCGGTGGCTACACCTTC; clone size: .; D gene: .; V gene: TRBV20-1; J gene: TRBJ1-2
CDR3 protein: CSVGTGGHEQYF; CDR3 DNA: TGCAGCGTTGGAACAGGGGGCCACGAGCAGTACTTC; clone size: .; D gene: TRBD1; V gene: TRBV29-1; J gene: TRBJ2-7
CDR3 protein: CASSLEQVGTDTQYF; CDR3 DNA: TGCGCCAGCAGCTTAGAACAGGTTGGCACAGATACGCAGTATTTT; clone size: .; D gene: .; V gene: TRBV5-1; J gene: TRBJ2-3
CDR3 protein: CASSSGTGMIWGEQYF; CDR3 DNA: TGTGCCAGCAGCTCGGGGACAGGGATGATTTGGGGCGAGCAGTACTTC; clone size: .; D gene: TRBD1; V gene: TRBV7-2; J gene: TRBJ2-7
CDR3 protein: CAISVGQTADSGYTF; CDR3 DNA: TGTGCCATCAGTGTAGGACAGACGGCGGATAGTGGCTACACCTTC; clone size: few; D gene: .; V gene: TRBV10-3; J gene: TRBJ1-2
CDR3 protein: CASSYPDRGGYGYTF; CDR3 DNA: TGTGCCAGCAGTTACCCTGACAGGGGGGGGTATGGCTACACCTTC; clone size: .; D gene: TRBD1; V gene: TRBV6-5; J gene: TRBJ1-2
CDR3 protein: CASKPSTNEKLFF; CDR3 DNA: TGTGCCAGCAAGCCATCAACTAATGAAAAACTGTTTTTT; clone size: .; D gene: .; V gene: TRBV12-3/TRBV12-4; J gene: TRBJ1-4
CDR3 protein: CASSLRDTQYF; CDR3 DNA: TGTGCCAGCAGCTTGAGAGATACGCAGTATTTT; clone size: .; D gene: .; V gene: TRBV7-2; J gene: TRBJ2-3
CDR3 protein: CSVGETYGYTF; CDR3 DNA: TGCAGTGTAGGCGAGACTTATGGCTACACCTTC; clone size: .; D gene: .; V gene: TRBV20-1; J gene: TRBJ1-2
CDR3 protein: CASSLRSEETQYF; CDR3 DNA: TGTGCCAGCAGTTTAAGGAGTGAAGAGACCCAGTACTTC; clone size: .; D gene: .; V gene: TRBV12-3/TRBV12-4; J gene: TRBJ2-5